This entry concerns a single T cell receptor beta chain. Its antigen remains unidentified. These data originate in a study of Ad26.COV2.S vaccination and SARS-CoV-2 variants. TCRdb's table, derived via immunoSEQ multiplex PCR, lists solely in-frame clones and lacks some. The repertoire holds hundreds of thousands of clones, more than 70% seen once, with around 1.4% in the top ten. Trimming removed 5 bases from V and 2 bases from J, with 13 bases in between. Germline V gives CDR1 LGHDT, CDR2 YNNKEL (reference sequence). The CDR3 length is 14 residues. Treatment: about 20 received Ad26.COV2.S at low or high dose, single or two shots; about five received placebo; per-sample allocation not given. Collection of samples fell on day 63 after the first vaccine or placebo injection. Study conclusions and caveats: Recipients given vaccine exceeded placebo recipients in spike-specific TCR breadth. Total T cell responses may have been underestimated by the TCR breadth and depth analyses.

The material sequenced was peripheral blood, taken in a trial of Ad26.COV2.S vaccine versus placebo. This clonotype originated in a person between 18 and 65 years old who received the Ad26.COV2.S COVID-19 vaccine or a placebo. The chain employs TRBV3-1 (or the pseudogene TRBV3-2) and TRBJ2-7; weak D call: TRBD2 (6 bases). The CDR3 DNA is TGTGCCAGCAGCATGCGGGACGAGCCCTACGAGCAGTACTTC. Translation: CASSMRDEPYEQYF.